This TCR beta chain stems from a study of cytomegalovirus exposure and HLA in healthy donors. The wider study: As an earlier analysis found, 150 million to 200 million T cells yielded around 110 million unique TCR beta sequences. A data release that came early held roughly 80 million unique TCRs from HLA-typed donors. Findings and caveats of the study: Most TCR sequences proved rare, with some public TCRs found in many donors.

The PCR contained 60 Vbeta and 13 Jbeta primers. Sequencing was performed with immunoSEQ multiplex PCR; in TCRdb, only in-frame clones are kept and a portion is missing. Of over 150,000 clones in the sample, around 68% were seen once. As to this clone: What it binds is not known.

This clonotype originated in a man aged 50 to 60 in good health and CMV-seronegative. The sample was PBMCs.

In nucleotides, the CDR3 is TGTGCCAGCAGCCAAGATACAGGGGGCCTGAACACTGAAGCTTTCTTT. Protein: CASSQDTGGLNTEAFF. The V and J genes are TRBV4-2 and TRBJ1-1; 9 bases are shared with TRBD1. CDR1 and CDR2 (germline): LGHNA, YNFKEQ. The V and J ends lost 0 bases and 0 bases, in that order; junction bases with no gene match: 2. The CDR3 is made up of 16 amino acids.